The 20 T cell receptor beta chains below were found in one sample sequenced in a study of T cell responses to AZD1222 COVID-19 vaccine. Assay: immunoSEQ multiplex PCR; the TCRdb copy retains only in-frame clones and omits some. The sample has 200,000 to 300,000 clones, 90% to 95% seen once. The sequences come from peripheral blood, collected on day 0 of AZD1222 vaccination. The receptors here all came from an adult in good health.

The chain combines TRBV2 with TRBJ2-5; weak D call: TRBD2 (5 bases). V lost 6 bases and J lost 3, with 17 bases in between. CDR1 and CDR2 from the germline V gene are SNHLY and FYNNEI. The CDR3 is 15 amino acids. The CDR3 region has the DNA TGTGCCAGCAGCCAACGGGGATGGGGAAAAGAGACCCAGTACTTC. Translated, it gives CASSQRGWGKETQYF.

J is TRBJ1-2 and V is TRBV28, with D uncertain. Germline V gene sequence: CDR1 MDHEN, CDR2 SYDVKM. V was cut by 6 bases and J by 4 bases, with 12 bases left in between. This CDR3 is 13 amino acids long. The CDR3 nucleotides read TGTGCCAGCAGGCCCGGCCTTACCTATGGCTACACCTTC. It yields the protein CASRPGLTYGYTF.

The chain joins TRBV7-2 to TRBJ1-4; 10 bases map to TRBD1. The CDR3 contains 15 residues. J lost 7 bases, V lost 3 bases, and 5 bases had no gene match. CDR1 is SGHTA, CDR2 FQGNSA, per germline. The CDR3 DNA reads TGTGCCAGCAGCTTTATCGGACAGGGGGGTGAAAAACTGTTTTTT. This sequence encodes CASSFIGQGGEKLFF.

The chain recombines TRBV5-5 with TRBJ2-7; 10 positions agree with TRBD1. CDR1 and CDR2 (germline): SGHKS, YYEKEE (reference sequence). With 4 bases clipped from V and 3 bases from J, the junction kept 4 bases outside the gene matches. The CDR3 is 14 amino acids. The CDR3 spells CASSPRTGGYEQYF. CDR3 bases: TGTGCCAGCAGCCCGAGGACAGGGGGCTACGAGCAGTACTTC.

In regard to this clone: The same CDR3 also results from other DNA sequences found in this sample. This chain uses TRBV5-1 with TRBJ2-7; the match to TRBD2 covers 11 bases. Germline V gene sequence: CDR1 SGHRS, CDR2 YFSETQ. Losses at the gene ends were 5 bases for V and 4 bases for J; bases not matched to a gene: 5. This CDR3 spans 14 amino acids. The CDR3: CASSSGTSGYEQYF. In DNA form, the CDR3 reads TGCGCCAGCAGTTCCGGGACTAGCGGTTACGAGCAGTACTTC.

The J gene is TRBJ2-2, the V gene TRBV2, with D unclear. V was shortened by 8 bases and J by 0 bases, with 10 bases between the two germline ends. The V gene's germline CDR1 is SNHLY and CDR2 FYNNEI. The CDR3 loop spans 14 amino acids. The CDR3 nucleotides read TGTGCCAGCTTAAAGCCTACGAACACCGGGGAGCTGTTTTTT. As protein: CASLKPTNTGELFF.

This chain's CDR3 is CASSHRGRGSTDTQYF. The CDR3 DNA follows: TGTGCCAGCAGCCACCGGGGGCGGGGGAGCACAGATACGCAGTATTTT. The chain is built from TRBV3-1 (or the pseudogene TRBV3-2) and TRBJ2-3, with D maybe TRBD2 (7 bases). This CDR3 spans 16 amino acids. Trimming removed 3 bases from V and 0 bases from J, with 13 bases in between. Germline loops: CDR1 LGHDT, CDR2 YNNKEL (reference sequence).

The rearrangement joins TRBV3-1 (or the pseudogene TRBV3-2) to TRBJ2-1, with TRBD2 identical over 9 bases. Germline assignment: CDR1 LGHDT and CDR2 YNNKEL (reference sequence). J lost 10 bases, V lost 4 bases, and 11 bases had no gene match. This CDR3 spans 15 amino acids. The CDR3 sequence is CASSLAGSGSGEQFF. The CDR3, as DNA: TGTGCCAGCAGCCTCGCGGGTAGCGGGAGTGGAGAGCAGTTCTTC.

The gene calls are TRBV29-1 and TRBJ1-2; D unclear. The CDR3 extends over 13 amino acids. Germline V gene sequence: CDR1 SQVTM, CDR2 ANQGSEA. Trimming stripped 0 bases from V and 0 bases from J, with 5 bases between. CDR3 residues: CSVEERPNYGYTF. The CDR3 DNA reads TGCAGCGTTGAAGAGAGGCCTAACTATGGCTACACCTTC.

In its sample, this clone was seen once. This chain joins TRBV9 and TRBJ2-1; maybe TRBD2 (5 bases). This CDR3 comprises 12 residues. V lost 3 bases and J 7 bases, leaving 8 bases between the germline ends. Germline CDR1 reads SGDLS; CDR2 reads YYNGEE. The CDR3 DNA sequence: TGTGCCAGCAGCGGGACTTTTAATGAGCAGTTCTTC. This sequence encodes CASSGTFNEQFF.

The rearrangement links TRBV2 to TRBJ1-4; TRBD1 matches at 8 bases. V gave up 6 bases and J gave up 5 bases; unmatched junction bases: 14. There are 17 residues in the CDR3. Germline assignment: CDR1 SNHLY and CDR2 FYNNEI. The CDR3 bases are TGTGCCAGCAGGAGGGACAGGCCCCAAGCGTGGAATGAAAAACTGTTTTTT. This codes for CASRRDRPQAWNEKLFF.

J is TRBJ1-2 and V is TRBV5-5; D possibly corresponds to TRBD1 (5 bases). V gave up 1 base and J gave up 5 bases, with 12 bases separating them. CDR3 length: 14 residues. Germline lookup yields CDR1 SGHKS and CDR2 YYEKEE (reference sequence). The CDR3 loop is CASSLLLRAYGYTF. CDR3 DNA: TGTGCCAGCAGCTTGTTACTCAGGGCTTATGGCTACACCTTC.

The CDR3 sequence is CSVGDPRPNYGYTF. The CDR3 DNA reads TGCAGCGTTGGAGACCCGAGGCCGAACTATGGCTACACCTTC. The rearrangement links TRBV29-1 to TRBJ1-2; D gene unclear. V dropped 4 bases and J dropped 2 bases, with 14 bases sitting between them. Per the germline V gene, CDR1 is SQVTM and CDR2 is ANQGSEA. The CDR3 is made up of 14 amino acids.

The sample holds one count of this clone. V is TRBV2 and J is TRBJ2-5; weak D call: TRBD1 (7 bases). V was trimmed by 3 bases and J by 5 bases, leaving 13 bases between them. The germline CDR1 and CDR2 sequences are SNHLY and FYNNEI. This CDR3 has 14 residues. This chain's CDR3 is CASSEAPGGETQYF. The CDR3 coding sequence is TGTGCCAGCAGTGAGGCCCCAGGGGGGGAGACCCAGTACTTC.

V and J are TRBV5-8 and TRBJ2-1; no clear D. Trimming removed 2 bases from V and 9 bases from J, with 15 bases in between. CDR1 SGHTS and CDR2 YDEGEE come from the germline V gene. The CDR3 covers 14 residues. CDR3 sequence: CASSFIRRVPEQFF. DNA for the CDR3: TGTGCCAGCAGCTTTATTAGAAGGGTACCTGAGCAGTTCTTC. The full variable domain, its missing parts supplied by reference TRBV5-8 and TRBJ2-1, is EAGVTQSPTHLIKTRGQQATLRCSPISGHTSVYWYQQALGLGLQFLLWYDEGEERNRGNFPPRFSGRQFPNYSSELNVNALELEDSALYLCASSFIRRVPEQFFGPGTRLTVL.

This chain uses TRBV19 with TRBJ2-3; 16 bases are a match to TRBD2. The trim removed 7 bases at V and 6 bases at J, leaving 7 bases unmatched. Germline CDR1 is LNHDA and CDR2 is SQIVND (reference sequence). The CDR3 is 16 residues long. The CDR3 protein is CASTLGLAGGSDTQYF. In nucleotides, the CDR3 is TGTGCCAGTACCCTGGGACTAGCGGGGGGGAGCGATACGCAGTATTTT.

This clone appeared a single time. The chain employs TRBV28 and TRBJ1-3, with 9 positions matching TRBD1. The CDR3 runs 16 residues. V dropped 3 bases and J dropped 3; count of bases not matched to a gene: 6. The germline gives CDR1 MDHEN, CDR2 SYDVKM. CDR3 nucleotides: TGTGCCAGCAGTTTTTCCGCGGGACAGGGTGGAAACACCATATATTTT. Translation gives CASSFSAGQGGNTIYF.

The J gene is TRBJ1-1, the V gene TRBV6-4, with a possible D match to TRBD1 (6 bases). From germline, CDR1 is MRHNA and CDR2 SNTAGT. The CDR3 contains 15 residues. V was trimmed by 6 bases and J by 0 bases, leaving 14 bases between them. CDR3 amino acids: CASSAPGQLNTEAFF. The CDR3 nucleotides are TGTGCCAGCAGCGCCCCGGGACAATTGAACACTGAAGCTTTCTTT.

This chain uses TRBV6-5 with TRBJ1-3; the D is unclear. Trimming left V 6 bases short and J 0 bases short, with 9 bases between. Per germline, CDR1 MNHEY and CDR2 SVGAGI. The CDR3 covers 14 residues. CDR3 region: CASRPGVSGNTIYF. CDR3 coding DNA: TGTGCCAGCAGACCTGGGGTCTCTGGAAACACCATATATTTT.

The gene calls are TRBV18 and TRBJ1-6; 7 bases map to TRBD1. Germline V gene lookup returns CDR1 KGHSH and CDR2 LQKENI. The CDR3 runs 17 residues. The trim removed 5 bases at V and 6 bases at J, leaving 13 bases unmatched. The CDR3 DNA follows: TGTGCCAGCTCATTGACAGGACAGGCTTCAATTAATTCACCCCTCCACTTT. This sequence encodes CASSLTGQASINSPLHF.